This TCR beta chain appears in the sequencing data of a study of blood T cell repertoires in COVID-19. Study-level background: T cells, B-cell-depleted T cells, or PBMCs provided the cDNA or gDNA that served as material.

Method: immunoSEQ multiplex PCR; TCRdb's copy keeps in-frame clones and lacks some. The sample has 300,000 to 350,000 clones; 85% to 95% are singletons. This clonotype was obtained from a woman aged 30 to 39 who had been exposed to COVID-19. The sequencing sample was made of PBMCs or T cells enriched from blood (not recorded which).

The CDR3, as DNA: TGTGCCAGCAGCTTCCTAGCGGGGGGTATTTCTGAGCAGTTCTTC. Amino acid sequence: CASSFLAGGISEQFF. The rearrangement joins TRBV5-6 to TRBJ2-1; 11 positions agree with TRBD2. Losses at the gene ends were 2 bases for V and 9 bases for J; bases not matched to a gene: 7. The CDR3 has 15 residues. From germline, CDR1 is SGHDT and CDR2 YYEEEE.